This TCR beta chain was profiled in a study of brain T cells in children with intractable seizures. General observations from the study: Pre-surgery blood may have been undersampled, hiding some clones.

The repertoire was sequenced with immunoSEQ multiplex PCR; TCRdb's copy has only in-frame clones and lacks some. The sample lists 80,000 or so clones, around 93% occurring once. Details on this clone: Its specificity is unknown.

The CDR3 has 12 amino acids. CDR1 is SQVTM, CDR2 ANQGSEA, per germline. Trimming cost V 2 bases and J 2 bases, with 7 bases left between them. Surgery cases with the highest brain T cell transcript signatures were chosen for sequencing. At least one anti-epileptic drug was given before surgery. The source is a boy younger than two with tuberous sclerosis and intractable seizures. The gene calls are TRBV29-1 and TRBJ2-7; no definite D call. The sequences come from peripheral blood, collected at surgery. The CDR3: CSVEQAPYEQYF. CDR3 nucleotide sequence: TGCAGCGTTGAACAGGCCCCCTACGAGCAGTACTTC.